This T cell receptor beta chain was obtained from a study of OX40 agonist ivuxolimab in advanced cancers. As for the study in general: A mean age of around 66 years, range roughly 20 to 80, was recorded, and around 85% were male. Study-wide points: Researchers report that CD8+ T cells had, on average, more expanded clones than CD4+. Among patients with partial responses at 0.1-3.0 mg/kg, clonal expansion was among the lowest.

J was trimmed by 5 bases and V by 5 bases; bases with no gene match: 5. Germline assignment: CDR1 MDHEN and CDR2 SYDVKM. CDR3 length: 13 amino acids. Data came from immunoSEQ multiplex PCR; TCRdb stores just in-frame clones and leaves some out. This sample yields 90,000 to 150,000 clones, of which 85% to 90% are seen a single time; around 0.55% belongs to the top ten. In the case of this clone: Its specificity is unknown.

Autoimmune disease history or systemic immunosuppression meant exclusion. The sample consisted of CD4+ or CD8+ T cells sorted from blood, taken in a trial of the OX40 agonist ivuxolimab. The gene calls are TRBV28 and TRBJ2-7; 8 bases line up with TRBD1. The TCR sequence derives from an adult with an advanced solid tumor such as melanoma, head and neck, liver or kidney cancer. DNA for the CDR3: TGTGCCAGCAGTAGGACAGGGATCAACGAGCAGTACTTC. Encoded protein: CASSRTGINEQYF. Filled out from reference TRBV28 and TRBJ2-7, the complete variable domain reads DVKVTQSSRYLVKRTGEKVFLECVQDMDHENMFWYRQDPGLGLRLIYFSYDVKMKEKGDIPEGYSVSREKKERFSLILESASTNQTSMYLCASSRTGINEQYFGPGTRLTVT.